These T cell receptor beta chains were read from a single sample in a study of cytomegalovirus exposure and HLA in healthy donors. TCRdb keeps only in-frame clones here, not all; method: immunoSEQ multiplex PCR. The sample has 120,000 or so clones, approximately 83% seen once. Sequencing input: PBMCs. The receptors come from a woman in her thirties or forties in good health and CMV-seropositive. The CDR3 runs from the conserved cysteine through the conserved F or W. D genes are given only for firm matches. Clone size is shown for a subset of rows, as once, few, many or a class of expanded clone.

>TRBV30|TRBD2|NA|TRBJ2-3
CAWSEAGGPTDTQYF
TGTGCCTGGAGTGAAGCGGGAGGGCCAACAGATACGCAGTATTTT
>TRBV6-1|TRBD1|NA|TRBJ1-3
CASSERIPGQLAGNTIYF
TGTGCCAGCAGTGAAAGGATACCGGGACAGTTAGCTGGAAACACCATATATTTT
>TRBV19|TRBD2|NA|TRBJ2-1
CASSRTSGQYRAYNEQFF
TGTGCCAGTAGTAGGACTAGCGGACAATACAGGGCCTACAATGAGCAGTTCTTC
>TRBV4-2|TRBD1|few|TRBJ2-3
CASSPSAGGEGADTQYF
TGTGCCAGCAGTCCAAGTGCAGGGGGCGAGGGGGCAGATACGCAGTATTTT
>TRBV27|NA|NA|TRBJ2-7
CASSLGTSASPNGLYEQYF
TGTGCCAGCAGTCTTGGTACGTCAGCATCCCCTAATGGGCTCTACGAGCAGTACTTC
>TRBV6-5|NA|NA|TRBJ1-1
CASSYSGGGSTEAFF
TGTGCCAGCAGTTACTCGGGGGGGGGAAGCACTGAAGCTTTCTTT
>TRBV6-5|TRBD1|NA|TRBJ2-7
CASSYSGQYYEQYF
TGTGCCAGCAGTTACTCGGGACAGTACTACGAGCAGTACTTC
>TRBV5-1|NA|NA|TRBJ2-6
CASSPTGSSSGANVLTF
TGCGCCAGCAGCCCTACAGGGTCCAGCTCTGGGGCCAACGTCCTGACTTTC
>TRBV29-1|TRBD1|NA|TRBJ2-7
CSVEKGQPGLDYEQYF
TGCAGCGTTGAGAAGGGACAGCCGGGTTTAGACTACGAGCAGTACTTC
>TRBV19|TRBD1|once|TRBJ1-5
CASRKDRDSNQPQHF
TGTGCCAGTAGGAAGGACAGGGATAGCAATCAGCCCCAGCATTTT
>TRBV27|TRBD1|NA|TRBJ1-2
CASSPGTGEWGYTF
TGTGCCAGCAGTCCCGGGACAGGGGAATGGGGCTACACCTTC
>TRBV28|NA|NA|TRBJ2-7
CASRRGSSYEQYF
TGTGCCAGCAGACGGGGTAGCTCCTACGAGCAGTACTTC
>TRBV7-9|TRBD1|NA|TRBJ2-3
CASSADRVPDTQYF
TGTGCCAGCAGCGCGGACAGGGTCCCAGATACGCAGTATTTT
>TRBV19|TRBD1|NA|TRBJ1-2
CASTLNRGLDYGYTF
TGTGCCAGTACCCTCAACAGGGGGCTGGACTATGGCTACACCTTC
>TRBV2|TRBD2|NA|TRBJ2-1
CASKIAGGNGDEQFF
TGTGCCAGCAAAATAGCGGGAGGGAACGGCGATGAGCAGTTCTTC
>TRBV6-5|TRBD2|NA|TRBJ2-1
CASRPGLAGPEQFF
TGTGCCAGCAGACCGGGACTAGCGGGGCCTGAGCAGTTCTTC
>TRBV5-1|TRBD2|once|TRBJ2-5
CASRLAGLASQETQYF
TGCGCCAGCCGCTTAGCGGGACTAGCGTCGCAAGAGACCCAGTACTTC
>TRBV28|NA|NA|TRBJ1-1
CASRPDKQRPMNTEAFF
TGTGCCAGCAGACCCGACAAACAGAGACCGATGAACACTGAAGCTTTCTTT
>TRBV5-5|TRBD2|NA|TRBJ2-7
CASSPGTSQDEQYF
TGTGCCAGCAGCCCCGGGACTAGCCAGGACGAGCAGTACTTC
>TRBV6-5|TRBD1|NA|TRBJ2-7
CASSSAYPGQGYEQYF
TGTGCCAGCAGTTCGGCGTACCCGGGACAGGGATACGAGCAGTACTTC
>TRBV28|TRBD2|NA|TRBJ2-5
CASSPVGGPETQYF
TGTGCCAGCAGTCCCGTGGGAGGGCCGGAGACCCAGTACTTC
>TRBV25-1|NA|few|TRBJ1-5
CASRETGSNQPQHF
TGTGCCAGCAGAGAGACAGGTAGCAATCAGCCCCAGCATTTT
>TRBV10-3|NA|NA|TRBJ2-3
CAISESGEPSTDTQYF
TGTGCCATCAGTGAGTCGGGAGAGCCTAGCACAGATACGCAGTATTTT
>TRBV11-1|NA|NA|TRBJ2-5
CASSLILADGRETQYF
TGTGCCAGCAGCTTAATCTTAGCGGATGGAAGAGAGACCCAGTACTTC
>TRBV9|TRBD2|once|TRBJ2-1
CASSVTSRSSYNEQFF
TGTGCCAGCAGCGTGACTAGCAGGAGCTCCTACAATGAGCAGTTCTTC
>TRBV25-1|TRBD1|once|TRBJ2-4
CASSAYDRERSENIQYF
TGTGCCAGCAGTGCCTACGACAGGGAGAGGTCCGAAAACATTCAGTACTTC
>TRBV5-1|TRBD2|NA|TRBJ2-1
CASSYISGGDNEQFF
TGCGCCAGCAGCTATATAAGCGGGGGGGACAATGAGCAGTTCTTC
>TRBV9|NA|few|TRBJ1-1
CASSPGHWNTEAFF
TGTGCCAGCAGCCCGGGACACTGGAACACTGAAGCTTTCTTT
>TRBV4-2|TRBD2|NA|TRBJ2-7
CASSHTPGTRAPEQYF
TGTGCCAGCAGCCACACACCCGGGACTAGGGCTCCCGAGCAGTACTTC
>TRBV9|NA|NA|TRBJ1-5
CASKLRRNQPQHF
TGTGCCAGCAAGTTGAGGAGAAATCAGCCCCAGCATTTT
>TRBV27|TRBD1|NA|TRBJ1-2
CASSPRTGPGHYGYTF
TGTGCCAGCAGTCCACGGACAGGTCCAGGCCACTATGGCTACACCTTC
>TRBV19|TRBD2|NA|TRBJ2-2
CASSISGGETGELFF
TGTGCCAGTAGTATTTCCGGGGGGGAGACCGGGGAGCTGTTTTTT
>TRBV5-8|NA|NA|TRBJ1-1
CASSLGVGDTEAFF
TGTGCCAGCAGCTTGGGCGTAGGGGACACTGAAGCTTTCTTT
>TRBV27|NA|NA|TRBJ1-1
CASSLSVNTEAFF
TGTGCCAGCAGTTTATCCGTGAACACTGAAGCTTTCTTT
>TRBV4-2|NA|NA|TRBJ2-5
CASSQASFREQYF
TGTGCCAGCAGCCAAGCCAGTTTTAGGGAGCAGTACTTC
>TRBV27|TRBD1|NA|TRBJ1-2
CASSLLYGGQGDGYTF
TGTGCCAGCAGTCTGCTGTATGGTGGACAGGGGGATGGCTACACCTTC
>TRBV2|NA|few|TRBJ1-1
CARAQGTEAFF
TGTGCCAGGGCCCAGGGCACTGAAGCTTTCTTT
>TRBV10-1|NA|NA|TRBJ1-6
CASSESAGGGKYNSPLHF
TGCGCCAGCAGTGAGTCGGCGGGAGGAGGAAAGTATAATTCACCCCTCCACTTT
>TRBV11-3|TRBD2|NA|TRBJ2-1
CASSSGLAGDEQFF
TGTGCCAGCAGCTCAGGACTAGCGGGAGACGAGCAGTTCTTC
>TRBV6-8|NA|NA|TRBJ2-7
CASRPEDYEQYF
TGTGCCAGCAGGCCGGAGGACTACGAGCAGTACTTC
>TRBV9|NA|NA|TRBJ2-2
CASSVVGGHKTNTGELFF
TGTGCCAGCAGCGTAGTAGGGGGACACAAAACGAACACCGGGGAGCTGTTTTTT
>TRBV5-8|TRBD1|NA|TRBJ1-1
CASRTGIEAFF
TGTGCCAGCCGGACAGGGATTGAAGCTTTCTTT
>TRBV30|NA|NA|TRBJ1-4
CAWSPFRLRNNEKLFF
TGTGCCTGGAGTCCTTTTCGCCTGAGAAATAATGAAAAACTGTTTTTT
>TRBV4-1|NA|NA|TRBJ1-1
CASSQLVGGGMPEAFF
TGCGCCAGCAGCCAATTGGTGGGGGGAGGGATGCCTGAAGCTTTCTTT
>TRBV28|TRBD1|NA|TRBJ1-1
CASSLTGVTEAFF
TGTGCCAGCAGTTTGACAGGGGTGACTGAAGCTTTCTTT
>TRBV6-5|TRBD1|NA|TRBJ1-1
CASRPGQGGTEAFF
TGTGCCAGCAGGCCGGGACAGGGCGGCACTGAAGCTTTCTTT
>TRBV5-1|TRBD1|NA|TRBJ2-5
CASSLGTGGFQETQYF
TGCGCCAGCAGCCTCGGGACAGGGGGTTTCCAAGAGACCCAGTACTTC
>TRBV5-6|NA|NA|TRBJ2-7
CASSFWRRAARYEQYF
TGTGCCAGCAGCTTTTGGCGGCGGGCAGCCCGGTACGAGCAGTACTTC
>TRBV5-1|NA|NA|TRBJ1-2
CASSQPERSPGYTF
TGCGCCAGCAGCCAACCAGAAAGATCCCCCGGCTACACCTTC
>TRBV15|NA|NA|TRBJ1-2
CASTGGERDGYTF
TGTGCCAGCACGGGGGGGGAGCGGGATGGCTACACCTTC
>TRBV15|NA|NA|TRBJ2-5
CATSRVSEQETQYF
TGTGCCACCAGCAGAGTGAGCGAACAAGAGACCCAGTACTTC
>TRBV10-2|TRBD2|NA|TRBJ2-7
CATRDSGSSLSF
TGCGCCACCCGGGATAGCGGGAGCTCTCTTTCCTTC
>TRBV19|TRBD1|NA|TRBJ2-2
CASTGQGGPGELFF
TGTGCCAGTACGGGACAGGGAGGTCCCGGGGAGCTGTTTTTT
>TRBV6-5|TRBD1|NA|TRBJ1-2
CASSADRGGDYGYTF
TGTGCCAGCAGTGCGGACAGGGGGGGGGACTATGGCTACACCTTC
>TRBV27|TRBD1|NA|TRBJ1-2
CASSLSQGALDYGYTF
TGTGCCAGCAGTTTATCGCAGGGGGCATTGGACTATGGCTACACCTTC
>TRBV11-3|NA|NA|TRBJ2-7
CASSLGGKVGYEQYF
TGTGCCAGCAGCTTAGGAGGAAAGGTCGGTTACGAGCAGTACTTC
>TRBV28|NA|NA|TRBJ2-7
CASSFPGPGIYEQYF
TGTGCCAGCAGTTTCCCCGGGCCAGGGATCTACGAGCAGTACTTC